The 21 T cell receptor beta chains below come from one sample, sequenced in a study of shared T cell receptors in the human thymus. Assay used: immunoSEQ multiplex PCR; TCRdb lists only in-frame clones, some missing. The repertoire includes 500,000 to 850,000 clones, 80% to 90% of them detected once, and 0.0094% sits in the top ten. These records were also assigned to another study, of human thymus T cells.

Sequencing used thymocytes. These receptors originate from a boy less than two years old with a congenital heart defect.

This clone was recorded once. V and J are TRBV5-8 and TRBJ1-4, with D tentatively TRBD1 (5 bases). CDR1 and CDR2 from the germline V gene are SGHTS and YDEGEE. V dropped 2 bases and J dropped 6 bases, with 14 bases sitting between them. The CDR3 runs to 15 residues. The CDR3 loop is CASSFGGRRHEKLFF. For the CDR3, the DNA is TGTGCCAGCAGCTTCGGGGGGAGGAGACATGAAAAACTGTTTTTT.

This sequence joins TRBV4-3 and TRBJ2-2, with 8 positions matching TRBD1. V dropped 0 bases and J dropped 5; count of bases not matched to a gene: 8. Germline loops: CDR1 LGHNA, CDR2 YSLEER. CDR3 size: 17 residues. Here the CDR3 reads CASSQEDRVQRTGELFF. CDR3 DNA sequence: TGCGCCAGCAGCCAAGAGGACAGGGTGCAGAGAACCGGGGAGCTGTTTTTT.

The chain has TRBV7-2 and TRBJ1-6; 7 bases are shared with TRBD1. From germline, CDR1 is SGHTA and CDR2 FQGNSA. V lost 2 bases, J lost 10 bases, and 8 bases stayed unmatched. The CDR3 length is 15 residues. CDR3 DNA: TGTGCCAGCAGCTTAAGGGACAGCCCGCAATCACCCCTCCACTTT. It encodes CASSLRDSPQSPLHF.

This clone was found once. The chain links TRBV30 to TRBJ2-7, with TRBD1 identical over 7 bases. Trimming took 5 bases from V and 3 from J; bases not matched to a gene: 1. Germline-derived CDR1 and CDR2 are GTSNPN and SVGIG (reference sequence). The CDR3 length is 11 residues. CDR3 in amino acids: CAWGTDYEQYF. The DNA for the CDR3 is TGTGCCTGGGGGACAGACTACGAGCAGTACTTC. Complete variable domain (other parts from reference TRBV30 and TRBJ2-7): SQTIHQWPATLVQPVGSPLSLECTVEGTSNPNLYWYRQAAGRGLQLLFYSVGIGQISSEVPQNLSASRPQDRQFILSSKKLLLSDSGFYLCAWGTDYEQYFGPGTRLTVT.

On this clone itself: The sample carries other DNA sequences with the same CDR3. The chain couples TRBV25-1 to TRBJ2-7; D is perhaps TRBD2 (6 bases). The germline gives CDR1 MGHDK, CDR2 SYGVNS. The V end lost 4 bases, the J end lost 2 bases, and 9 bases lay between the germline ends. This CDR3 is built from 13 residues. This chain's CDR3 is CASSAGTPYEQYF. The CDR3 DNA reads TGTGCCAGCAGTGCCGGGACTCCCTACGAGCAGTACTTC.

This chain uses TRBV5-1 with TRBJ1-2, with a possible D match to TRBD1 (5 bases). The CDR3 has 14 residues. The V and J ends lost 0 bases and 3 bases respectively, with 9 bases between them. Germline CDR1 reads SGHRS; CDR2 reads YFSETQ. The CDR3 coding sequence is TGCGCCAGCAGCTTGGTCGACAGATACTATGGCTACACCTTC. The encoded protein is CASSLVDRYYGYTF. Based on the CDR3 plus reference TRBV5-1 and TRBJ1-2, the full variable domain is KAGVTQTPRYLIKTRGQQVTLSCSPISGHRSVSWYQQTPGQGLQFLFEYFSETQRNKGNFPGRFSGRQFSNSRSEMNVSTLELGDSALYLCASSLVDRYYGYTFGSGTRLTVV.

The chain employs TRBV19 and TRBJ1-5; D perhaps matches TRBD1 (5 bases). V was pared by 5 bases and J by 0 bases, with 20 bases between. In germline, CDR1 is LNHDA, CDR2 SQIVND (reference sequence). The CDR3 is 18 residues long. CDR3 residues: CASSPWGPQTYSNQPQHF. Written as DNA, the CDR3 is TGTGCCAGTAGTCCGTGGGGCCCCCAGACCTATAGCAATCAGCCCCAGCATTTT.

This rearrangement joins TRBV6-5 to TRBJ2-7; 7 nucleotides line up with TRBD1. Germline CDR1 MNHEY, CDR2 SVGAGI. After removal of 8 bases from V and 3 bases from J, the junction contained 4 bases not matched to a gene. This CDR3 spans 12 amino acids. CDR3 DNA sequence: TGTGCCAGCTGGGACAGCTACTACGAGCAGTACTTC. Its translation is CASWDSYYEQYF.

This clone was seen once. This chain connects TRBV4-2 to TRBJ2-7; weak D call: TRBD1 (6 bases). The germline V gene encodes CDR1 LGHNA and CDR2 YNFKEQ. Deletions cut 3 bases from V and 6 bases from J, with 12 bases between. The CDR3 covers 13 residues. The CDR3 here is CASSHAQGREQYF. For the CDR3, the DNA is TGTGCCAGCAGCCATGCACAGGGCCGCGAGCAGTACTTC.

In DNA, the CDR3 is TGTGCCAGCAGTTACTCGCGGGGGAGGAACGAGCAGTACTTC. Protein product: CASSYSRGRNEQYF. The rearrangement uses TRBV6-5 and TRBJ2-7; 7 bases map to TRBD2. Per germline, CDR1 MNHEY and CDR2 SVGAGI. The CDR3 is made up of 14 amino acids. V lost 0 bases and J lost 5; bases outside the gene matches: 4.

J is TRBJ2-7 and V is TRBV2; D is possibly TRBD1 (6 bases). Germline-derived CDR1 and CDR2 are SNHLY and FYNNEI. Trimming took off 6 bases at V and 5 bases at J, with 20 bases between the two ends. The CDR3 is made up of 15 amino acids. The DNA of the CDR3 is TGTGCCAGCAGGGTCAGGGGCCAGCCTAGGAACGAGCAGTACTTC. Translating it yields CASRVRGQPRNEQYF.

V and J are TRBV4-1 and TRBJ2-5; 16 bases fit TRBD2. The CDR3 spans 17 residues. V dropped 3 bases and J dropped 4; count of bases not matched to a gene: 5. Germline V gene sequence: CDR1 MGHRA, CDR2 YSYEKL. Written as DNA, the CDR3 is TGCGCCAGCAGCCAGGGACTAGCGGGGGGGCGTAGAGAGACCCAGTACTTC. It translates to CASSQGLAGGRRETQYF.

The rearrangement links TRBV9 to TRBJ2-7, with TRBD1 matching 11 bases. From germline, CDR1 is SGDLS and CDR2 YYNGEE. The V segment lost 4 bases and the J segment 4 bases; nucleotides outside the gene matches: 4. The CDR3 is 14 amino acids. CDR3 residues: CASSRGTGGYEQYF. The DNA of the CDR3 is TGTGCCAGCAGCCGGGGGACAGGGGGTTACGAGCAGTACTTC.

The chain couples TRBV19 to TRBJ1-1; tentative D call: TRBD1 (5 bases). CDR1 is LNHDA, CDR2 SQIVND, per germline (reference sequence). The CDR3 contains 14 residues. Between the trimmed V and J ends, which lost 1 base and 5 bases, there was a span of 11 bases. Here the CDR3 DNA reads TGTGCCAGTAGTATAGTCCCGGACAAGACTGAAGCTTTCTTT. Amino acids: CASSIVPDKTEAFF.

The gene calls are TRBV11-1 and TRBJ2-7; D might be TRBD2 (5 bases). Germline loops: CDR1 SGHAT, CDR2 FQDESV (reference sequence). This CDR3 contains 16 residues. Trimming pared 5 bases from V and 5 bases from J, leaving 22 bases between. The CDR3 bases are TGTGCCAGCAGCAAACCGAGGGTAGTGGGGAACCACGAGCAGTACTTC. Translated: CASSKPRVVGNHEQYF. Based on the CDR3 plus reference TRBV11-1 and TRBJ2-7, the full variable domain is EAEVAQSPRYKITEKSQAVAFWCDPISGHATLYWYRQILGQGPELLVQFQDESVVDDSQLPKDRFSAERLKGVDSTLKIQPAELGDSAMYLCASSKPRVVGNHEQYFGPGTRLTVT.

This clone was counted only a few times. The gene calls are TRBV29-1 and TRBJ2-3; 9 positions match TRBD1. The V and J ends lost 1 base and 4 bases, in that order; junction bases with no gene match: 3. The germline V gene has CDR1 SQVTM and CDR2 ANQGSEA. The CDR3 is 14 residues long. The CDR3 bases are TGCAGCGTTGAAGTGGGACAGGGAGCAGATACGCAGTATTTT. Protein product: CSVEVGQGADTQYF.

In this sample, this clone turned up a few times. This chain links TRBV12-5 with TRBJ1-1; TRBD1 is a possible D gene (6 bases). V dropped 10 bases and J dropped 6 bases, with 15 bases sitting between them. CDR3 size: 12 residues. In germline, CDR1 is LGHNT, CDR2 FRNRAP. CDR3 nucleotide sequence: TGTGCTACTCGGGAAGGACAGCCTGAAGCTTTCTTT. The encoded protein is CATREGQPEAFF. Complete variable domain (other parts from reference TRBV12-5 and TRBJ1-1): DARVTQTPRHKVTEMGQEVTMRCQPILGHNTVFWYRQTMMQGLELLAYFRNRAPLDDSGMPKDRFSAEMPDATLATLKIQPSEPRDSAVYFCATREGQPEAFFGQGTRLTVV.

The chain couples TRBV6-4 to TRBJ1-1; TRBD1 agrees at 8 bases. The trim removed 5 bases at V and 3 bases at J, leaving 14 bases unmatched. The germline V gene has CDR1 MRHNA and CDR2 SNTAGT. The CDR3 is 17 amino acids. CDR3 sequence reads: CASSSTGQGGADTEAFF. DNA for the CDR3: TGTGCCAGCAGTTCTACAGGACAGGGAGGGGCGGACACTGAAGCTTTCTTT.

This chain joins TRBV28 and TRBJ2-7, with D perhaps matching TRBD2 (6 bases). Germline loops: CDR1 MDHEN, CDR2 SYDVKM. V dropped 7 bases and J dropped 5 bases, with 21 bases sitting between them. This CDR3 spans 15 amino acids. CDR3 in DNA: TGTGCCAGCACCCGTAGGACCAGCGCGGGACACGAGCAGTACTTC. It yields the protein CASTRRTSAGHEQYF.

V is TRBV28 and J is TRBJ1-4; 11 nucleotides match TRBD1. V trimming: 4 bases; J trimming: 7 bases; junction bases outside the gene matches: 5. This CDR3 spans 15 amino acids. Per the germline V gene, CDR1 is MDHEN and CDR2 is SYDVKM. CDR3 protein: CASSSRTGGFEKLFF. The CDR3, as DNA: TGTGCCAGCAGTTCTCGGACAGGGGGCTTTGAAAAACTGTTTTTT.

This chain connects TRBV28 to TRBJ2-7; D is possibly TRBD2 (5 bases). The germline gives CDR1 MDHEN, CDR2 SYDVKM. The CDR3 is made up of 18 amino acids. The V gene lost 3 bases and the J gene lost 3 bases, with 24 bases spanning the gap. This CDR3 reads CASSFGQKEVVKSYEQYF. CDR3 DNA: TGTGCCAGCAGTTTCGGTCAAAAGGAGGTAGTGAAGAGCTACGAGCAGTACTTC.